This T cell receptor beta chain was sequenced for a study of human T cells and chemical hapten exposure. Across the study: Sensitization was performed using 2% DPC on an approximately 2 cm by approximately 2 cm upper inner arm skin site.

TCRdb called the RACE reads again in MiXCR, with one record for every CDR3 protein. The sample lists 80,000 to 100,000 distinct CDR3 sequences; around an eighth were seen once. Documented time point: patch test 1, 2 weeks after DPC sensitization. Treatment meaning: therapeutic diphenylcyclopropenone sensitization with weekly scalp DPC. V lost 3 bases and J lost 7, with 15 bases in between. The CDR3 is made up of 15 amino acids. Germline values: CDR1 SNHLY, CDR2 FYNNEI. Sequences were derived from whole blood, sampled in connection with sensitization to the hapten diphenylcyclopropenone (DPC). The chain is built from TRBV2 and TRBJ1-4; tentatively, D is TRBD1 (6 bases). This TCR was sampled from a woman aged 40 to 50 with alopecia areata. Some clones in this sample may be carry-over from other donors' samples. The CDR3 sequence: CASSEGQGRSEKLFF. CDR3 bases: TGTGCCAGCAGTGAGGGTCAGGGGCGCTCTGAAAAACTGTTTTTT.